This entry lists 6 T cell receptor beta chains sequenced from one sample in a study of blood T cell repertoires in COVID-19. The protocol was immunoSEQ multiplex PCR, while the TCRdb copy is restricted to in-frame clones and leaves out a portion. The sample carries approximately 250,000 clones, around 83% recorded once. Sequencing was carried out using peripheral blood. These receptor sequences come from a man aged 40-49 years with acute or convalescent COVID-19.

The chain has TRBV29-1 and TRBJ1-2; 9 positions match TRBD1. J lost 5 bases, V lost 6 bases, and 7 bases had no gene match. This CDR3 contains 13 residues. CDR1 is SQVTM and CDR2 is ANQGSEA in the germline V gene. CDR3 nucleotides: TGCAGCGTCAGGGACAGGGATTCATATGGCTACACCTTC. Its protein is CSVRDRDSYGYTF.

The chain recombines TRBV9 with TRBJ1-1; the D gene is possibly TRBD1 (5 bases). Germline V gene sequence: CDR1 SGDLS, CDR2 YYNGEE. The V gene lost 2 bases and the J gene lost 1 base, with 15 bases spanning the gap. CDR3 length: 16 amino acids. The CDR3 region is CASSVASGLRNTEAFF. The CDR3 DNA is TGTGCCAGCAGCGTGGCCTCAGGGTTGAGGAACACTGAAGCTTTCTTT.

The CDR3 reads CASRDRGSRNEKLFF. The CDR3 region has the DNA TGTGCCAGCAGGGACAGGGGCTCCCGGAATGAAAAACTGTTTTTT. The chain uses TRBV27 and TRBJ1-4; 9 bases are a match to TRBD1. Trimming removed 6 bases from V and 5 bases from J; junction bases left unmatched: 7. The germline V gene encodes CDR1 MNHEY and CDR2 SMNVEV (reference sequence). The CDR3 consists of 15 residues.

The CDR3 DNA reads as TGTGCCAGCAGCAACCGACCGGGGAGCTCTGGGGCCAACGTCCTGACTTTC. Protein sequence: CASSNRPGSSGANVLTF. The genes are TRBV7-2 and TRBJ2-6, with D maybe TRBD2 (5 bases). The CDR3 is 17 residues long. The V end was cut by 5 bases, the J end by 0 bases, with 14 bases between. CDR1 is SGHTA and CDR2 is FQGNSA in the germline V gene.

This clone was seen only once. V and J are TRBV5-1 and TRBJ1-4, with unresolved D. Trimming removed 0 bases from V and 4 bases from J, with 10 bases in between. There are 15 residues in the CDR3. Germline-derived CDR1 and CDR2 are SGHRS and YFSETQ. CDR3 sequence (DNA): TGCGCCAGCAGCTTGGGGACTAAGAGTAATGAAAAACTGTTTTTT. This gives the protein CASSLGTKSNEKLFF.

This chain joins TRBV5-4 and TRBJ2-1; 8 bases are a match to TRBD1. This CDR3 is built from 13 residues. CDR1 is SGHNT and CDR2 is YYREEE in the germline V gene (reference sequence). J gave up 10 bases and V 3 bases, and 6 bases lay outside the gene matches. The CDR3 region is CASSSRQGSEQFF. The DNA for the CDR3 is TGTGCCAGCAGCTCGAGACAGGGGTCAGAGCAGTTCTTC.